This TCR beta chain was obtained from a study of blood T cell repertoires in COVID-19. Across the study: Collection of acute and convalescent COVID-19 samples took place in the United States, Italy and Spain. Sample material is recorded as cDNA or gDNA derived from T cells, B-cell-depleted T cells, or PBMCs.

Unmatched junction bases numbered 12, after V lost 5 bases and J lost 10 bases. The V gene's germline CDR1 is MNHNY and CDR2 SVGAGI (reference sequence). The CDR3 is 16 residues long. This clone was counted a few times. As processed by the authors: Reference gene primer amplification in the assay estimated nucleated cell counts. This table comes from immunoSEQ multiplex PCR, and its TCRdb copy is limited to in-frame clones, with some not included. That table furnishes V, J and clone size, whereas the DNA furnished D and trimming. The table shows 200,000 to 250,000 clones, with around 82% occurring only once.

The V call is TRBV6-6, the J call TRBJ1-6, with TRBD1 matching 9 bases. The clonotype was recovered from a woman in her 70s with acute or convalescent COVID-19. The sequencing sample was made of peripheral blood. CDR3 region: CASSLRDRVSASPLHF. CDR3 coding DNA: TGTGCCAGCAGTCTACGGGACAGGGTATCGGCATCACCCCTCCACTTT.